This T cell receptor beta chain was captured by sequencing in a study of beta chain features in type 1 diabetes. The CDR3 runs to 13 residues. V was clipped by 8 bases and J by 10 bases; unmatched bases: 11. The germline V gene encodes CDR1 MNHNS and CDR2 SASEGT. As every portion of the isolated RNA was reverse transcribed, the sequencing read expressed TCRB transcripts. Sequencing was performed with immunoSEQ multiplex PCR; in TCRdb, only in-frame clones are kept and a portion is missing. The table lists 130,000 or so clones, about a tenth of them singletons. Input material: central memory CD4+ T cells from blood. The source of this sequence is a man in his late teens or twenties in good health. The J gene is TRBJ2-1, the V gene TRBV6-1, with 7 nucleotides matching TRBD2. The DNA for the CDR3 is TGTGCCAGCGGGGCCAGCGGGGTGAGGGAGCAGTTCTTC. This gives the protein CASGASGVREQFF.